Shown below are 26 T cell receptor beta chains from a single sample sequenced in a study of shared clonotypes between healthy human individuals. Produced via immunoSEQ multiplex PCR; TCRdb's table is partial and in-frame only. The table shows about 1 million clones, with about 77% occurring only once. Sequencing input: memory CD4+ T cells sorted from blood. Subset of the sample: CD45RA-negative fraction. All receptors derive from a man aged 18 to 30 in good health.

This clone has at least ten counts. The J gene is TRBJ1-2, the V gene TRBV6-1, with D possibly being TRBD1 (5 bases). V lost 4 bases and J 0 bases, leaving 9 bases between the germline ends. The length of the CDR3 is 14 residues. Per germline, CDR1 MNHNS and CDR2 SASEGT. CDR3 loop: CASSAQGANYGYTF. CDR3 nucleotides: TGTGCCAGCAGTGCGCAGGGAGCTAACTATGGCTACACCTTC.

V and J are TRBV6-1 and TRBJ1-1, with 9 bases aligning to TRBD1. CDR1 is MNHNS and CDR2 is SASEGT in the germline V gene. The length of the CDR3 is 14 residues. The junction had 6 bases not matched to a gene; V was cut back by 6 bases and J by 4 bases. CDR3 protein: CASRGQGGGTEAFF. As DNA, the CDR3 is TGTGCCAGCAGGGGACAGGGCGGGGGCACTGAAGCTTTCTTT.

This sequence joins TRBV19 and TRBJ2-7; no firm D call. Germline CDR1 and CDR2: LNHDA and SQIVND (reference sequence). The CDR3 has 13 residues. V lost 4 bases, J lost 2 bases, and 9 bases lay in between. The CDR3 region is CASSTGPTYEQYF. The CDR3 coding sequence is TGTGCCAGTAGTACCGGGCCTACCTACGAGCAGTACTTC.

V gene TRBV5-1 combines with J gene TRBJ2-1; 10 bases agree with TRBD1. In germline, CDR1 is SGHRS, CDR2 YFSETQ. Unmatched junction bases numbered 1, after V lost 0 bases and J lost 4 bases. This CDR3 spans 15 amino acids. For the CDR3, the DNA is TGCGCCAGCAGCTTGGGGGGACAGGGGTACAATGAGCAGTTCTTC. Translated, it gives CASSLGGQGYNEQFF. Using reference TRBV5-1 and TRBJ2-1 for the parts outside the CDR3, the full variable domain is KAGVTQTPRYLIKTRGQQVTLSCSPISGHRSVSWYQQTPGQGLQFLFEYFSETQRNKGNFPGRFSGRQFSNSRSEMNVSTLELGDSALYLCASSLGGQGYNEQFFGPGTRLTVL.

This CDR3 reads CASTPYNEQFF. The CDR3 nucleotides are TGTGCCAGCACGCCTTACAATGAGCAGTTCTTC. V usage is TRBV2 and J usage is TRBJ2-1; D is unresolved. The V end lost 7 bases, the J end lost 4 bases, and 5 bases lay between the germline ends. Germline V gives CDR1 SNHLY, CDR2 FYNNEI. The CDR3 consists of 11 residues.

This clone was seen only a few times. The DNA of the CDR3 is TGTGCCAGCTCACCACGGGTACAGGGCTTGGACACTGAAGCTTTCTTT. It encodes CASSPRVQGLDTEAFF. The V and J genes are TRBV18 and TRBJ1-1; possibly TRBD1 for D (6 bases). Germline assignment: CDR1 KGHSH and CDR2 LQKENI. The length of the CDR3 is 16 residues. Trimming cost V 1 base and J 3 bases, with 15 bases left between them.

The J gene is TRBJ2-3, the V gene TRBV4-3; the D call may be TRBD1 or TRBD2 (5 bases each). Trimming removed 0 bases from V and 1 base from J, with 23 bases in between. The CDR3 is made up of 20 amino acids. Germline CDR1 is LGHNA and CDR2 is YSLEER. CDR3 DNA sequence: TGCGCCAGCAGCCAAGAAGACTCGAGGGGCGTAGCTTTGGGCACAGATACGCAGTATTTT. Residues: CASSQEDSRGVALGTDTQYF.

V and J are TRBV7-9 and TRBJ1-4; 9 nucleotides match TRBD1. CDR1 and CDR2 (germline): SEHNR, FQNEAQ (reference sequence). V lost 0 bases, J lost 4 bases, and 9 bases stayed unmatched. The CDR3 has 18 residues. CDR3 bases: TGTGCCAGCAGCTTAGCGGGGGGACAGGGCATCTTTAATGAAAAACTGTTTTTT. This gives the protein CASSLAGGQGIFNEKLFF.

This chain connects TRBV11-2 to TRBJ2-5; 8 bases are a match to TRBD2. The CDR3 is 15 amino acids. Losses at the gene ends were 4 bases for V and 2 bases for J; bases not matched to a gene: 6. Germline V gene lookup returns CDR1 SGHAT and CDR2 FQNNGV. The DNA of the CDR3 is TGTGCCAGCAGCTCTACTAGCGGATATCAAGAGACCCAGTACTTC. It is translated as CASSSTSGYQETQYF.

This chain joins TRBV9 and TRBJ1-1; D possibly corresponds to TRBD1 (6 bases). CDR3 size: 16 residues. Trimming shortened V by 0 bases and J by 1 base, and 13 bases separated the two germline ends. Germline V CDR1 and CDR2: SGDLS, YYNGEE. CDR3 loop: CASSVGVGGPNTEAFF. CDR3 coding DNA: TGTGCCAGCAGCGTAGGCGTGGGGGGCCCGAACACTGAAGCTTTCTTT.

The V call is TRBV7-2, the J call TRBJ2-1; 10 bases align to TRBD2. The germline V gene has CDR1 SGHTA and CDR2 FQGNSA. This CDR3 region has 13 residues. The junction had 0 bases not matched to a gene; V was cut back by 4 bases and J by 6 bases. The CDR3 DNA reads as TGTGCCAGCAGCTGGACTAGCGGCAATGAGCAGTTCTTC. This sequence encodes CASSWTSGNEQFF.

With respect to this clone: The same CDR3 also results from other DNA sequences found in this sample. The chain is built from TRBV10-2 and TRBJ2-7; 12 bases fit TRBD2. Per germline, CDR1 WSHSY and CDR2 SAAADI. This CDR3 region has 14 residues. Trimming cost V 7 bases and J 3 bases; bases outside gene matches: 4. CDR3: CASTETSGSYEQYF. Here the CDR3 DNA reads TGCGCCAGCACCGAGACTAGCGGGAGCTACGAGCAGTACTTC.

This chain uses TRBV5-6 with TRBJ2-2; D unclear. CDR3 size: 13 residues. CDR1 and CDR2 (germline): SGHDT, YYEEEE. V was clipped by 2 bases and J by 7 bases, with 9 bases between them. The CDR3 here is CASSFVAGGELFF. The CDR3 DNA follows: TGTGCCAGCAGCTTTGTTGCCGGCGGGGAGCTGTTTTTT.

V usage is TRBV12-5 and J usage is TRBJ2-7; D unclear. The CDR3 totals 13 residues. Germline-derived CDR1 and CDR2 are LGHNT and FRNRAP. Deletions cut 1 base from V and 6 bases from J, with 10 bases between. The CDR3 reads CASGLDETPEQYF. DNA of the CDR3: TGTGCTAGTGGTTTGGACGAGACGCCCGAGCAGTACTTC.

As concerns this clone: The same CDR3 also results from other DNA sequences found in this sample. The rearrangement uses TRBV30 and TRBJ1-6; D remains unclear. Deletions cut 0 bases from V and 9 bases from J, with 15 bases between. The CDR3 length is 15 residues. Germline CDR1 and CDR2: GTSNPN and SVGIG (reference sequence). CDR3 loop: CAWSVTRILGSPLHF. The CDR3 coding sequence is TGTGCCTGGAGTGTGACAAGAATCCTCGGTTCACCCCTCCACTTT.

The chain employs TRBV15 and TRBJ1-1, with D possibly matching TRBD1 (5 bases). Germline V lookup: CDR1 LNHNV, CDR2 YYDKDF (reference sequence). This CDR3 spans 20 amino acids. Trimming removed 0 bases at V and 0 bases at J, with 23 bases between. The CDR3 DNA is TGTGCCACCAGCAGAGATGGGGGGAGACTAAGAGAGTTAATGAACACTGAAGCTTTCTTT. This sequence encodes CATSRDGGRLRELMNTEAFF.

Ten or more counts support this clone. CDR3 region: CASSEYRGLQETQYF. The CDR3 DNA reads as TGCGCCAGCAGTGAGTACAGGGGTCTCCAAGAGACCCAGTACTTC. The gene calls are TRBV10-1 and TRBJ2-5; 7 bases are a match to TRBD1. Per the germline V gene, CDR1 is WNHNN and CDR2 is SYGVQD (reference sequence). V dropped 1 base and J dropped 1; count of bases not matched to a gene: 3. The CDR3 contains 15 residues.

V usage is TRBV4-1 and J usage is TRBJ1-2; 7 bases agree with TRBD1. This CDR3 comprises 15 residues. The germline gives CDR1 MGHRA, CDR2 YSYEKL. J gave up 5 bases and V 1 base, and 7 bases lay outside the gene matches. In DNA, the CDR3 is TGCGCCAGCAGCCAAGGGGAACAGGGGACTTATGGCTACACCTTC. Its protein is CASSQGEQGTYGYTF.

In this sample, this clone turned up once. The genes are TRBV6-5 and TRBJ2-1, with 10 nucleotides matching TRBD2. This CDR3 has 15 amino acids. Per the germline V gene, CDR1 is MNHEY and CDR2 is SVGAGI. The V segment lost 5 bases and the J segment 4 bases; nucleotides outside the gene matches: 5. The CDR3 region is CASSTERGGYNEQFF. The DNA for the CDR3 is TGTGCCAGCAGTACCGAGCGGGGGGGTTACAATGAGCAGTTCTTC.

This sequence joins TRBV5-6 and TRBJ2-7; a weak D match, TRBD2 (6 bases). Germline V gene lookup returns CDR1 SGHDT and CDR2 YYEEEE. Trimming removed 0 bases at V and 2 bases at J, with 12 bases between. The CDR3 sequence is 15 residues long. For the CDR3, the DNA is TGTGCCAGCAGCTTGGGGCTAGCGTACACCTACGAGCAGTACTTC. Its translation: CASSLGLAYTYEQYF.

This clone came up once. The chain has TRBV11-2 and TRBJ1-1; D is ambiguous. This CDR3 contains 15 residues. The V end was cut by 1 base, the J end by 0 bases, with 9 bases between. Germline V gene data show CDR1 as SGHAT and CDR2 as FQNNGV. The CDR3 nucleotides read TGTGCCAGCAGCTTAGGGAAGACCATGAACACTGAAGCTTTCTTT. It specifies CASSLGKTMNTEAFF.

This rearrangement joins TRBV5-1 to TRBJ1-2, with 9 bases lining up with TRBD1. The CDR3 extends over 16 amino acids. The germline CDR1 and CDR2 sequences are SGHRS and YFSETQ. V dropped 0 bases and J dropped 8; count of bases not matched to a gene: 11. This chain's CDR3 is CASSLGTGGAGRGYTF. For the CDR3, the DNA is TGCGCCAGCAGCTTGGGTACAGGGGGCGCAGGTCGAGGCTACACCTTC.

V is TRBV18 and J is TRBJ1-5; 12 bases align to TRBD1. CDR1 KGHSH and CDR2 LQKENI come from the germline V gene. J was trimmed by 6 bases and V by 2 bases; bases with no gene match: 2. This CDR3 contains 15 residues. CDR3 protein: CASSPGGQGAQPQHF. The CDR3 region has the DNA TGTGCCAGCTCACCAGGGGGACAGGGGGCTCAGCCCCAGCATTTT.

The gene calls are TRBV9 and TRBJ2-1; weak D call: TRBD2 (5 bases). CDR3 length: 15 amino acids. V was shortened by 2 bases and J by 3 bases, with 12 bases between the two germline ends. Looked up from germline, CDR1 is SGDLS and CDR2 is YYNGEE. CDR3 bases: TGTGCCAGCAGCGTTAGAGGGCTCCTCTACAATGAGCAGTTCTTC. It is translated as CASSVRGLLYNEQFF.

The chain uses TRBV7-2 and TRBJ1-6; 10 nucleotides align to TRBD1. The CDR3 has 13 residues. Germline assignment: CDR1 SGHTA and CDR2 FQGNSA. The J segment lost 15 bases and the V segment lost 5 bases, leaving 7 bases of the junction unmatched. DNA for the CDR3: TGTGCCAGCAGCACTGGACAGGGGGACCGCCTCCACTTT. Its protein is CASSTGQGDRLHF.

This chain connects TRBV4-2 to TRBJ1-5; no reliable D call. Per the germline V gene, CDR1 is LGHNA and CDR2 is YNFKEQ. This CDR3 is built from 13 residues. V was cut by 0 bases and J by 7 bases, with 7 bases left in between. The CDR3 is CASSQDLWQPQHF. CDR3 in DNA: TGTGCCAGCAGCCAAGATCTGTGGCAGCCCCAGCATTTT.